This TCR beta chain was identified in a study of tumor-infiltrating lymphocytes in primary liver carcinoma. The template, about 550 ng total RNA, yielded TCR beta cDNA made with a constant-region primer. ARM-PCR, slightly modified, supplied the TCR beta libraries through three nested multiplex PCR rounds. TCRdb re-analysed the multiplex PCR reads in MiXCR, keeping a single row per CDR3 protein. This sample has 100,000 to 120,000 distinct CDR3 sequences, with about four fifths found just once. This clonotype has just one count. Its antigen is unknown. A read error may account for a junction end that differs from germline. Without any cell sorting, about 18-30 mg of bulk tissue yielded co-extracted RNA and DNA. The cohort consisted of patients whose primary liver carcinoma was surgically resected. Broader study findings: Just around 8-25% of top clones spanned all five tumor regions. The 250 largest clones made up significantly more of tumor than blood repertoires (p = 0.039).

Sequencing used liver tumor tissue from sampling region 3. Subset meaning: tumor region T3, left-lateral pole. This receptor was obtained from a man aged 35 to 55 with primary liver carcinoma and hepatitis B virus infection.

This CDR3 is CASSAARGVYGYTF. DNA of the CDR3: TGTGCCAGTAGTGCTGCCAGGGGTGTCTATGGCTACACCTTC. This chain uses TRBV6-1 with TRBJ1-2, with D perhaps TRBD1 (6 bases). This CDR3 spans 14 amino acids. Germline CDR1 MNHNS, CDR2 SASEGT.